This TCR beta chain is drawn from a study of OX40 agonist ivuxolimab in advanced cancers. The overall study: Patients got intravenous ivuxolimab at 0.01 to 10 mg/kg every 2 weeks. Whole-study findings and limits: Some of the nonresponding patients also showed low levels of normalized T-cell clonal expansion.

This clone was observed a single time. The antigen is undetermined. The same CDR3 also results from other DNA sequences found in this sample. Only in-frame clones appear in the TCRdb table, and some are missing; sequencing was by immunoSEQ multiplex PCR. The sample holds about 40,000 clones, approximately 90% seen once. V shed 6 bases and J shed 6 bases, with 6 bases lying between them. Per germline, CDR1 MNHEY and CDR2 SMNVEV (reference sequence). The CDR3 totals 12 residues. The sequenced sample was CD4+ or CD8+ T cells sorted from blood, obtained in a trial of the OX40 agonist ivuxolimab. This clonotype was obtained from an adult with an advanced solid tumor such as melanoma, head and neck, liver or kidney cancer. The chain couples TRBV27 to TRBJ1-6; TRBD1 might be the D (5 bases). CDR3 coding DNA: TGTGCCAGCAGGACAGCTAATTCACCCCTCCACTTT. Its translation is CASRTANSPLHF.